One sample yielded the 11 T cell receptor beta chains listed below, sequenced in a study of cytomegalovirus exposure and HLA in healthy donors. The PCR made use of 60 Vbeta and 13 Jbeta primers. The protocol was immunoSEQ multiplex PCR, while the TCRdb copy is restricted to in-frame clones and leaves out a portion. The sample contains some 110,000 clones, 80% to 85% of which appear only once. The sequencing input was PBMCs. The receptor source for this set is a man between 25 and 39 years old in good health and CMV-seropositive.

This clone was counted only a few times. The sample carries other DNA sequences with the same CDR3. The CDR3, as DNA: TGTGCCAGCAGGATACCCCACGGGGGGGGTAACACTGAAGCTTTCTTT. It codes for CASRIPHGGGNTEAFF. The chain carries TRBV25-1 and TRBJ1-1, with D perhaps matching TRBD1 (5 bases). Trimming left V 6 bases short and J 2 bases short, with 19 bases between. Germline CDR1 and CDR2: MGHDK and SYGVNS. This CDR3 has 16 residues.

The gene calls are TRBV7-9 and TRBJ2-2, with a possible D match to TRBD2 (7 bases). V dropped 5 bases and J dropped 5 bases, with 18 bases sitting between them. Germline loops: CDR1 SEHNR, CDR2 FQNEAQ (reference sequence). CDR3 length: 16 amino acids. The CDR3, as DNA: TGTGCCAGCAGCCCAAGGGGGGGGCGCGGAACCGGGGAGCTGTTTTTT. This sequence encodes CASSPRGGRGTGELFF.

The J gene is TRBJ1-4, the V gene TRBV5-6; 8 bases agree with TRBD1. The CDR3 runs 16 residues. V dropped 4 bases and J dropped 4; count of bases not matched to a gene: 9. CDR1 is SGHDT, CDR2 YYEEEE, per germline. The CDR3 nucleotides read TGTGCCAGCAGCCGATTACCGGGACAGGATAATGAAAAACTGTTTTTT. This encodes CASSRLPGQDNEKLFF.

The chain is built from TRBV18 and TRBJ2-1, with 7 bases that match TRBD2. CDR1 is KGHSH, CDR2 LQKENI, per germline. Unmatched junction bases numbered 3, after V lost 0 bases and J lost 7 bases. CDR3 length: 14 amino acids. CDR3 region: CASSPPVGGNEQFF. The CDR3 coding sequence is TGTGCCAGCTCACCACCGGTGGGGGGGAATGAGCAGTTCTTC.

The V gene is TRBV21-1, the J gene TRBJ1-2; the table's D call of TRBD1 was not tested on the DNA. TRBV21-1 is a pseudogene locus. The CDR3 spans 12 residues. CDR3 nucleotide sequence: TGTGCCGGGGGACAGGGGTGGGGTGGCTACACCTTC. This codes for CAGGQGWGGYTF.

The V gene is TRBV9, the J gene TRBJ1-6; 10 nucleotides line up with TRBD1. Germline-derived CDR1 and CDR2 are SGDLS and YYNGEE. The CDR3 totals 15 residues. The J segment lost 7 bases and the V segment lost 4 bases, leaving 5 bases of the junction unmatched. DNA for the CDR3: TGTGCCAGCAGCTTCGGACAGGGGGTAAATTCACCCCTCCACTTT. Residues: CASSFGQGVNSPLHF.

The gene calls are TRBV5-4 and TRBJ1-2; D might be TRBD1 (5 bases). Trimming cost V 3 bases and J 3 bases, with 15 bases left between them. Germline lookup yields CDR1 SGHNT and CDR2 YYREEE (reference sequence). The CDR3 extends over 15 amino acids. CDR3 in DNA: TGTGCCAGCAGCTCGGCTTGGGGGGGGGACTATGGCTACACCTTC. Its protein is CASSSAWGGDYGYTF.

This clone came up once. This CDR3 reads CASSHTWDTLNTGELFF. In DNA form, the CDR3 reads TGCGCCAGCAGCCATACCTGGGACACCCTGAACACCGGGGAGCTGTTTTTT. This rearrangement joins TRBV4-1 to TRBJ2-2, with D possibly being TRBD1 (6 bases). CDR1 is MGHRA, CDR2 YSYEKL, per germline. The CDR3 covers 17 residues. V lost 3 bases to trimming and J lost 1 base, with 15 bases between them.

The genes are TRBV27 and TRBJ2-7; TRBD1 aligns across 9 bases. Germline V lookup: CDR1 MNHEY, CDR2 SMNVEV (reference sequence). CDR3 size: 14 residues. V dropped 4 bases and J dropped 1; count of bases not matched to a gene: 2. The CDR3 region has the DNA TGTGCCAGCAGTTACAGGGGGCATTCCTACGAGCAGTACTTC. Amino acid sequence: CASSYRGHSYEQYF.

V gene TRBV6-5 combines with J gene TRBJ2-2; 10 bases fit TRBD2. The CDR3 totals 13 residues. With V trimmed by 8 bases and J by 7 bases, 4 bases remained unmatched. Germline values: CDR1 MNHEY, CDR2 SVGAGI. The CDR3 region is CASGGLAFGELFF. In nucleotides, the CDR3 is TGTGCCAGCGGGGGACTAGCGTTCGGGGAGCTGTTTTTT.

The rearrangement uses TRBV7-2 and TRBJ1-6; 7 nucleotides agree with TRBD1. The germline V gene encodes CDR1 SGHTA and CDR2 FQGNSA. The CDR3 runs to 15 residues. V trimming: 5 bases; J trimming: 7 bases; junction bases outside the gene matches: 8. This CDR3 is CASSPAPGQNSPLHF. The CDR3 nucleotides are TGTGCCAGCAGCCCCGCCCCGGGACAGAATTCACCCCTCCACTTT. Filled out from reference TRBV7-2 and TRBJ1-6, the complete variable domain reads GAGVSQSPSNKVTEKGKDVELRCDPISGHTALYWYRQSLGQGLEFLIYFQGNSAPDKSGLPSDRFSAERTGGSVSTLTIQRTQQEDSAVYLCASSPAPGQNSPLHFGNGTRLTVT.